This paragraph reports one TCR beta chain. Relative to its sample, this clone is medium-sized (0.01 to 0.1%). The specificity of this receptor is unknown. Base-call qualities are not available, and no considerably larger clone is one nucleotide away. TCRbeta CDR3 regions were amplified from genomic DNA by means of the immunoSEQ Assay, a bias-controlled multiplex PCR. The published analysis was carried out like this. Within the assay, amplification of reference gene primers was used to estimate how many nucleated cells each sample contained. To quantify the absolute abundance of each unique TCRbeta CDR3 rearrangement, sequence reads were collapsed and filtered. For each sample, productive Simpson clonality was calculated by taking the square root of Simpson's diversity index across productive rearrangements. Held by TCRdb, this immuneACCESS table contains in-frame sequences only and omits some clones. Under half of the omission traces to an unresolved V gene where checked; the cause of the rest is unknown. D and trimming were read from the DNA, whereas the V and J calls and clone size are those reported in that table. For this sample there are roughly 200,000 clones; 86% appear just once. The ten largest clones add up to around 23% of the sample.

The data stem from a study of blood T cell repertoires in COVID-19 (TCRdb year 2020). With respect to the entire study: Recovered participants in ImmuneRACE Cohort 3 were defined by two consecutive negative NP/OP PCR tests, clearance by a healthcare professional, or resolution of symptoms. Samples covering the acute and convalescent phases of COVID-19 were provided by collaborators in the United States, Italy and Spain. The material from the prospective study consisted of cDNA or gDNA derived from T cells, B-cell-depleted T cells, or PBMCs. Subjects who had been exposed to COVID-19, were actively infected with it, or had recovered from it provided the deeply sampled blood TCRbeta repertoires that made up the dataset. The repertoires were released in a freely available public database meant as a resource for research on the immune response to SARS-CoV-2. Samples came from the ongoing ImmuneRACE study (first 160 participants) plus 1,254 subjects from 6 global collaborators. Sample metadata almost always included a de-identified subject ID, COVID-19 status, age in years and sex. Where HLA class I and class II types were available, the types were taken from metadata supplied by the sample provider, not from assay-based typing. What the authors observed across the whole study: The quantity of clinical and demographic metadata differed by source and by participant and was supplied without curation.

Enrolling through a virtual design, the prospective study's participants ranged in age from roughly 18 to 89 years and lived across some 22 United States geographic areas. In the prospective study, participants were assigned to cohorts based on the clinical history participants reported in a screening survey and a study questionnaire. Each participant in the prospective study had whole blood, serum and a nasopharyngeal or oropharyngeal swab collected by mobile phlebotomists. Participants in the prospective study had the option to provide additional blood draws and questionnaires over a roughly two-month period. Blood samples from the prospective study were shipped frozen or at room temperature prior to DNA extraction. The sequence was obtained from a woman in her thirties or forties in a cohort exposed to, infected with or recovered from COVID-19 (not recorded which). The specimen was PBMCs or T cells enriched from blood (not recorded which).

At the DNA level, the sequence is TGTGCCAGCAGCCACGGGGCGGAGGGCCCAGATACGCAGTATTTT. Translated, this is CASSHGAEGPDTQYF. The chain uses TRBV6-2 or TRBV6-3 and TRBJ2-3; TRBD2 might be the D gene, on 6 matching bases. CDR1 and CDR2 are drawn from the germline V gene: MNHEY, SVGEGT. V is pared back by 6 bases and J by 4 bases, with 17 bases lying between the germline termini. Taken from cysteine to phenylalanine, the CDR3 has 15 residues. Only the CDR3 portion is preserved as DNA: 45 bases, with reading frame beginning at the first base.